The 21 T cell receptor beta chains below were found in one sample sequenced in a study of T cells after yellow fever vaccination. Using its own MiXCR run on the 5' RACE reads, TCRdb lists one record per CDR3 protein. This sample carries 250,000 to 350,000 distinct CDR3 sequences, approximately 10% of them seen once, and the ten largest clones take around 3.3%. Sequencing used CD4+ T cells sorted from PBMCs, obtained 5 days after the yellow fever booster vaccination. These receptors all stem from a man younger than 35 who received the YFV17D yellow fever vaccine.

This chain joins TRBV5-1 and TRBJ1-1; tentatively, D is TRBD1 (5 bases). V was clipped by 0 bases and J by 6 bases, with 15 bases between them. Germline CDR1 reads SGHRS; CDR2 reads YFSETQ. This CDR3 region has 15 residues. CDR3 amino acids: CASSLEEGRRAEAFF. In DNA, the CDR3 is TGCGCCAGCAGCTTGGAGGAGGGGAGGAGGGCTGAAGCTTTCTTT.

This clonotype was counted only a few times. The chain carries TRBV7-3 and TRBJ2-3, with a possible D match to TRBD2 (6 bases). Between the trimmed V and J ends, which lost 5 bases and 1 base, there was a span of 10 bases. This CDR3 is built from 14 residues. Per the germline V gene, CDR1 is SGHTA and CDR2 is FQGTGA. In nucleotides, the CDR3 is TGTGCCAGCAGCGCCGGACTACGCACAGATACGCAGTATTTT. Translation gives CASSAGLRTDTQYF. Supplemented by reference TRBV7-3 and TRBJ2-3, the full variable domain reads GAGVSQTPSNKVTEKGKYVELRCDPISGHTALYWYRQSLGQGPEFLIYFQGTGAADDSGLPNDRFFAVRPEGSVSTLKIQRTERGDSAVYLCASSAGLRTDTQYFGPGTRLTVL.

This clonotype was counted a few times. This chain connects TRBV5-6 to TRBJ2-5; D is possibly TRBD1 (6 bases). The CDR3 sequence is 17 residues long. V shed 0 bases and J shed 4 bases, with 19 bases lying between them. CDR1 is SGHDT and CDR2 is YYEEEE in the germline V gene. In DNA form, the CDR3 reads TGTGCCAGCAGCTTGGCTAGGACAGAGTTACTTCCAGAGACCCAGTACTTC. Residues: CASSLARTELLPETQYF.

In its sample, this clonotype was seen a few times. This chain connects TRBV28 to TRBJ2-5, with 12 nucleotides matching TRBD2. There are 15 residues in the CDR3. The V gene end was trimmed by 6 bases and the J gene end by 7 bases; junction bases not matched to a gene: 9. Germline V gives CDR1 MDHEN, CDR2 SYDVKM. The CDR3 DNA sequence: TGTGCCAGCAGCACGACTAGCGGGGGTGTGGGGACCCAGTACTTC. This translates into CASSTTSGGVGTQYF. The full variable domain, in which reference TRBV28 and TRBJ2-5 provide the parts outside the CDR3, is DVKVTQSSRYLVKRTGEKVFLECVQDMDHENMFWYRQDPGLGLRLIYFSYDVKMKEKGDIPEGYSVSREKKERFSLILESASTNQTSMYLCASSTTSGGVGTQYFGPGTRLLVL.

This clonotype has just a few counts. The CDR3 DNA is TGTGCCAGCAGCCTTCCGGGACTCACCTATCAGCCCCAGCATTTT. It codes for CASSLPGLTYQPQHF. The rearrangement uses TRBV5-8 and TRBJ1-5, with a weak D call TRBD1 (5 bases). V was cut by 4 bases and J by 5 bases, with 16 bases left in between. Germline V gene data show CDR1 as SGHTS and CDR2 as YDEGEE. The CDR3 is 15 residues long.

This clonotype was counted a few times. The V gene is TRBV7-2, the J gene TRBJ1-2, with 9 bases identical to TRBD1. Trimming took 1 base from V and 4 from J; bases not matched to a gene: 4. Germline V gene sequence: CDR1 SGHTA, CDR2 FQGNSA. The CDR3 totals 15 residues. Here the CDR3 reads CASSLGRDRAYGYTF. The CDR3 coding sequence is TGTGCCAGCAGCTTAGGGCGGGACAGGGCCTATGGCTACACCTTC.

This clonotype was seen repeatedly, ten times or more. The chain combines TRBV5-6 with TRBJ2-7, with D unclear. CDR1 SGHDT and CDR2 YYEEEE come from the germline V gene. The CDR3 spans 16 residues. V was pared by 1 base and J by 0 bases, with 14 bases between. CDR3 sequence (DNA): TGTGCCAGCAGCTTGCTACCGTCCTCCACCTCCTACGAGCAGTACTTC. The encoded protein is CASSLLPSSTSYEQYF.

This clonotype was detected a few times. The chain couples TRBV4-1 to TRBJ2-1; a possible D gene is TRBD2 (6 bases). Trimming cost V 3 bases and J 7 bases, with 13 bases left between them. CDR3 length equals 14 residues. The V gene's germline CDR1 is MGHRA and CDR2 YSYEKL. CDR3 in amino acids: CASSHPARGNEQFF. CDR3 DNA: TGCGCCAGCAGCCACCCCGCTCGGGGGAATGAGCAGTTCTTC.

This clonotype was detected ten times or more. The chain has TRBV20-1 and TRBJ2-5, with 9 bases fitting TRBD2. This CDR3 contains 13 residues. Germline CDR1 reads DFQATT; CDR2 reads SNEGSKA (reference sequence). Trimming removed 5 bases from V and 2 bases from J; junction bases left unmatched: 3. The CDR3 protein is CSAPLAGQETQYF. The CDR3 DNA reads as TGCAGTGCTCCGCTAGCGGGGCAAGAGACCCAGTACTTC.

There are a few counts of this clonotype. The CDR3 region has the DNA TGCAGTGCTCCCCGCGAGACCCAGTACTTC. This sequence encodes CSAPRETQYF. This sequence joins TRBV20-1 and TRBJ2-5; D not resolved. Germline V CDR1 and CDR2: DFQATT, SNEGSKA (reference sequence). Trimming removed 5 bases at V and 5 bases at J, with 6 bases between. The CDR3 totals 10 residues.

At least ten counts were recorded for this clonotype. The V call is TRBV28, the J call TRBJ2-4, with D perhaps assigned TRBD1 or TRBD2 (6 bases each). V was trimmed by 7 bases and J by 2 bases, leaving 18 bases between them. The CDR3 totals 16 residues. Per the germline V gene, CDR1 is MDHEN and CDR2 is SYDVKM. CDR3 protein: CASTAGGSGSKNIQYF. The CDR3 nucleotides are TGTGCCAGCACCGCTGGGGGCAGCGGGTCCAAAAACATTCAGTACTTC.

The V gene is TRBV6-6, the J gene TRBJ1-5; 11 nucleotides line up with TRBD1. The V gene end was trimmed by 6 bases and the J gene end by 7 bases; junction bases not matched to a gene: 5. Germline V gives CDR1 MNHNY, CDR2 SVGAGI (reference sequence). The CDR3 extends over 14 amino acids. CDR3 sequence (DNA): TGTGCCAGCAGGCGGACAGGGGGCGGACAGCCCCAGCATTTT. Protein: CASRRTGGGQPQHF.

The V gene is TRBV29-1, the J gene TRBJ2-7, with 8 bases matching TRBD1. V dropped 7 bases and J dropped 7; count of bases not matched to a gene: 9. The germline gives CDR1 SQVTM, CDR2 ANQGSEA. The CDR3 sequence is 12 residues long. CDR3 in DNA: TGCAGCGGGGAAAACCGGGACAGGGAGCAGTACTTC. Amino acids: CSGENRDREQYF.

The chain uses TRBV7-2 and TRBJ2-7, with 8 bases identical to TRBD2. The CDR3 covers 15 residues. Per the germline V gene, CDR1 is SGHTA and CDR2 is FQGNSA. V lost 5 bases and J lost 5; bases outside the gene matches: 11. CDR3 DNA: TGTGCCAGCAGCGCGAGCGGGGGACGGCCCCACGAGCAGTACTTC. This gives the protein CASSASGGRPHEQYF.

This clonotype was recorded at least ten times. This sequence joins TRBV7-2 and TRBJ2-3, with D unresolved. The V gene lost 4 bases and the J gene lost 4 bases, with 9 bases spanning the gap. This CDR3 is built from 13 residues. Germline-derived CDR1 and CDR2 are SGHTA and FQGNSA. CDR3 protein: CASSSDRSDTQYF. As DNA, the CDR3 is TGTGCCAGCAGCTCGGACCGGTCAGATACGCAGTATTTT.

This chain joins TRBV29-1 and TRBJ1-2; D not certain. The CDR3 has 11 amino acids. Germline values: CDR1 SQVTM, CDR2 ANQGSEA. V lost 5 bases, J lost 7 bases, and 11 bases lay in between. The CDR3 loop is CSVLWSGGYTF. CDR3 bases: TGCAGCGTTCTCTGGTCGGGTGGCTACACCTTC. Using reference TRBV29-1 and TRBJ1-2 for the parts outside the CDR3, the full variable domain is SAVISQKPSRDICQRGTSLTIQCQVDSQVTMMFWYRQQPGQSLTLIATANQGSEATYESGFVIDKFPISRPNLTFSTLTVSNMSPEDSSIYLCSVLWSGGYTFGSGTRLTVV.

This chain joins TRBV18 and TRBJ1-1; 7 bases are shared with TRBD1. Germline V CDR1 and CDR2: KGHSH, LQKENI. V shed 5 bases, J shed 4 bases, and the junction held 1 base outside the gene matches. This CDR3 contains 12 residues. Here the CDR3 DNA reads TGTGCCAGCTCAACAGGGGTCACTGAAGCTTTCTTT. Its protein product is CASSTGVTEAFF. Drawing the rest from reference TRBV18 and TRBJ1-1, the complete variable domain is NAGVMQNPRHLVRRRGQEARLRCSPMKGHSHVYWYRQLPEEGLKFMVYLQKENIIDESGMPKERFSAEFPKEGPSILRIQQVVRGDSAAYFCASSTGVTEAFFGQGTRLTVV.

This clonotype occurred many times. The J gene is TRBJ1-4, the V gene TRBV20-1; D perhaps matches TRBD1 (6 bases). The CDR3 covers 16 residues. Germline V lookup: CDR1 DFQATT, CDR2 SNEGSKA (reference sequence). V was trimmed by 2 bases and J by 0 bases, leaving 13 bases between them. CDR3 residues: CSARSGGGATNEKLFF. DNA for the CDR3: TGCAGTGCTAGAAGCGGAGGGGGAGCAACTAATGAAAAACTGTTTTTT.

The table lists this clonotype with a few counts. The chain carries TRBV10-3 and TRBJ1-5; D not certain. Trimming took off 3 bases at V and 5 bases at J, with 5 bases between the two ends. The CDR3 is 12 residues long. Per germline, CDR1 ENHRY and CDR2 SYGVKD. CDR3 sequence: CAISDSYQPQHF. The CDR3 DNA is TGTGCCATCAGTGACAGTTATCAGCCCCAGCATTTT.

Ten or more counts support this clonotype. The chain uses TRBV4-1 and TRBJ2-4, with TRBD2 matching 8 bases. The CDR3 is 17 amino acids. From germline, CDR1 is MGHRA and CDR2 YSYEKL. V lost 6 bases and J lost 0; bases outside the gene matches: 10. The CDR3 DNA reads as TGCGCCAGCAGTGGGACGGGAGGGTTAGCAGCCAAAAACATTCAGTACTTC. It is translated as CASSGTGGLAAKNIQYF.

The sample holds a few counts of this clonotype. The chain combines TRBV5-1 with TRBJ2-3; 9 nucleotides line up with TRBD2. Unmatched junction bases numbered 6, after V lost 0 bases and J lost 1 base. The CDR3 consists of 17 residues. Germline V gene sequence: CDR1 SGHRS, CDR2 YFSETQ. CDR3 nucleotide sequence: TGCGCCAGCAGCTTGGACGCTTTAGCGGGGGGCACAGATACGCAGTATTTT. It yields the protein CASSLDALAGGTDTQYF.